This TCR beta chain was sequenced for a study of robustness of blood B and T cell sequencing (dated by TCRdb to between 2017 and 2018). Regarding the complete study: The goal of the study was to find out how much peripheral blood is required to reliably describe the TCRbeta and IgG repertoires of an individual. Each of the approximately nine independently drawn blood samples had its TCRbeta and IgG repertoires measured. For technical replicates, two replicate TCRbeta cDNA libraries were prepared from one shared RNA pool that came from a single 10 ml draw.

The method behind the library was PCR. The reads were generated on an Illumina MiSeq. cDNA was synthesized with SMARTScribe reverse transcriptase and a 5' template-switch oligo that added a universal priming site. A 12-nucleotide random unique molecular identifier (UMI) was carried by the template-switch oligo, and each cDNA molecule was tagged with this UMI. During reverse transcription, TCRbeta transcripts were targeted using chain-specific reverse primers. Uracil DNA glycosylase treatment was used to remove residual template-switch adapters, and a Qiagen MinElute kit was used to purify the cDNA. For the first PCR, 23 cycles were run with KAPA HiFi HotStart ReadyMix and step-out primers, split across four 50 ul reactions. First-round PCR products were gel-purified before further amplification. Illumina Nextera adapters were attached in a second PCR of approximately 8 cycles, and the libraries were then purified and pooled. For each TCRbeta molecule, the UMI barcode was captured by a 50-nucleotide 5' read. For the original study's pipeline: Reads were grouped by UMI into consensus reads using the MIGEC toolkit. PEAR was used to merge forward and reverse consensus reads, producing the final reads. A custom decontamination script removed identical UMI-sequence pairs shared across libraries, treating them as cross-sample contamination. MIGMAP, a wrapper around IgBLAST, was used for V(D)J assignment and CDR3 extraction. A TCR clonotype was defined by an identical V gene, J gene and CDR3 amino acid sequence; no sequencing was done for CDR1 and CDR2. TCRdb passed the public sequencing reads through fastp at Q25 and MiXCR, retaining productive beta sequences. CDR3 protein duplicates are merged, each entry listing the most common genes and DNA. It is TCRdb's table, rather than the study itself, that gives the V and J calls and clone size. Here the sample has several thousand distinct CDR3 sequences; approximately 50% occur a single time. The top ten clonotypes cover over 20% of the sample.

A remark on this clonotype: Its specific antigen is unknown. No per-base quality is available; no much larger clone lies one base away.

From the cysteine up to the phenylalanine, the CDR3 has a length of 14 residues. Only the CDR3 DNA is retained, 42 bases long and in frame from the first base. Per the germline V gene, SGHRS is the CDR1 and YFSETQ is the CDR2. The trim is 4 bases for V and 3 bases for J, with a gap of 14 bases between the germline ends. TCRbeta repertoires were quantified from mRNA rather than genomic DNA, which captures expressed receptors. Buffy coat leukocytes were collected into Trizol, and RNA was extracted with the Direct-zol RNA MiniPrep Plus kit without cell sorting. To separate plasma, buffy coat and red blood cells, EDTA blood tubes were immediately centrifuged at 4 degrees C. Overall study outcomes, separate from this receptor: EDTA tubes required immediate fractionation, limiting use in multi-site collections. The 1,000 most abundant TCRbeta clonotypes from the pooled draws were found in every single 10 ml sample. No improvement in the overlap of rare TCRbeta clonotypes was observed when tubes were pooled, implying that much larger blood volumes would be needed for rare TCRbeta clonotypes to be captured. Coverage of the top 10,000 TCRbeta clonotypes approached saturation when 3 or 4 tubes (roughly 27-40 ml blood) were combined. Of the top 10,000 TCRbeta clonotypes in one technical replicate library, almost 95% were also found in the other technical replicate library. One pair of TCRbeta libraries showed evidence of cross-contamination, likely from batch processing; the shared UMI-sequence pairs were removed. TCRbeta rarefaction curves did not fully plateau, suggesting under-sequencing or many low-abundance clonotypes.

The sequenced sample was peripheral blood. The rearrangement combines TRBV5-1 with TRBJ2-7; possibly the D gene is TRBD1, per 7 matching bases. This clonotype was sampled from a human donor in good health. The DNA reads TGCGCCAGCAGCAACTCAGGGGGAGGCTACGAGCAGTACTTC. Its translation is CASSNSGGGYEQYF. Outside the CDR3, residues come from the reference TRBV5-1 and TRBJ2-7 proteins, so the full variable domain is: KAGVTQTPRYLIKTRGQQVTLSCSPISGHRSVSWYQQTPGQGLQFLFEYFSETQRNKGNFPGRFSGRQFSNSRSEMNVSTLELGDSALYLCASSNSGGGYEQYFGPGTRLTVT.